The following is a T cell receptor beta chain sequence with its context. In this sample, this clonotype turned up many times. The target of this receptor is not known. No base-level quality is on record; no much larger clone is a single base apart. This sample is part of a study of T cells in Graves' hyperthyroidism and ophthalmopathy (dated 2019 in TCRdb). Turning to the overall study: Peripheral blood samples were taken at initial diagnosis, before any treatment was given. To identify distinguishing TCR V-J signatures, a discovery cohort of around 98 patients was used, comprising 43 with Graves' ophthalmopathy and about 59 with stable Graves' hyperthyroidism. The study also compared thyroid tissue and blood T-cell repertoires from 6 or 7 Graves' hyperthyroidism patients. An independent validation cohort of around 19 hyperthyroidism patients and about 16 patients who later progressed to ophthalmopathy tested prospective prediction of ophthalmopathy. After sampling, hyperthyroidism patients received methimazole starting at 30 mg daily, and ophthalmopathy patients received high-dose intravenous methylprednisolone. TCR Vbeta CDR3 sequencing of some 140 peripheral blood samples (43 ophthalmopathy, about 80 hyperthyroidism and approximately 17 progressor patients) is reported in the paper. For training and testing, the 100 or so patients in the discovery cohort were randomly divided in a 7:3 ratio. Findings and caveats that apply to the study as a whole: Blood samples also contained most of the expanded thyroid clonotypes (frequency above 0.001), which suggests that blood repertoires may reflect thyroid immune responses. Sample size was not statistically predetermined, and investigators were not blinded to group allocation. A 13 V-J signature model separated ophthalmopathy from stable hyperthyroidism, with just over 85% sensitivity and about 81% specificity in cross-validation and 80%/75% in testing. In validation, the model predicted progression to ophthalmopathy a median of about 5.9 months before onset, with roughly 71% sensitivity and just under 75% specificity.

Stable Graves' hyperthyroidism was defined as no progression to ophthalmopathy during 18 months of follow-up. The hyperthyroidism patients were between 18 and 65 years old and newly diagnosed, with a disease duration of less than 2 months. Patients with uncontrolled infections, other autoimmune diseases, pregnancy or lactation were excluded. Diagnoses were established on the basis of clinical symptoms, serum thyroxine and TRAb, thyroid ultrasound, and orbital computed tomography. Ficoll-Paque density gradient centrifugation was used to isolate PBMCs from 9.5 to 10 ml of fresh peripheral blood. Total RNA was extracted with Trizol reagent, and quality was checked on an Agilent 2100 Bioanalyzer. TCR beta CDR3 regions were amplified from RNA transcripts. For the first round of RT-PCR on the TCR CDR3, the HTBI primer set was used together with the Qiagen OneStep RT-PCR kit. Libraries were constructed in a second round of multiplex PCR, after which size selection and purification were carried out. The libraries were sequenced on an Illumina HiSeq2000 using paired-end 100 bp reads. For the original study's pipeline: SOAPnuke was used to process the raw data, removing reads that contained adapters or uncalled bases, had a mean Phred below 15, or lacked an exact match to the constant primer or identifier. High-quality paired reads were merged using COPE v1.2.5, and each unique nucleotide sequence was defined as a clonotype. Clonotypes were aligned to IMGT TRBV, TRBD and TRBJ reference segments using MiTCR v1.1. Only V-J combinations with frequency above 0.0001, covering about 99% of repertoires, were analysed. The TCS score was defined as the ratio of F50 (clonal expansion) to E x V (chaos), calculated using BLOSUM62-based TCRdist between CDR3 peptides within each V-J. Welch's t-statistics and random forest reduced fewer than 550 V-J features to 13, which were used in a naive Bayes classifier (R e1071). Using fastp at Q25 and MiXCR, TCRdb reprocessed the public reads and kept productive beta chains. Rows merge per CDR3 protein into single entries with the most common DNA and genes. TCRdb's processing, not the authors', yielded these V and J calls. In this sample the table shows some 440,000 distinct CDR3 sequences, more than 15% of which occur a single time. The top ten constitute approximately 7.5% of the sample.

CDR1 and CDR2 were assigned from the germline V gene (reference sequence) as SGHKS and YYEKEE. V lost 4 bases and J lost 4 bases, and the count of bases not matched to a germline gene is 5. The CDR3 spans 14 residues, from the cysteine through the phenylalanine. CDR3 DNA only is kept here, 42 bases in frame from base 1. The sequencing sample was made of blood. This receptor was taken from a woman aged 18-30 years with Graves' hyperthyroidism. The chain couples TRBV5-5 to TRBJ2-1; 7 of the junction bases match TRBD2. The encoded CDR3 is CASSLLAPYNEQFF. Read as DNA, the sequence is TGTGCCAGCAGCCTACTAGCGCCTTACAATGAGCAGTTCTTC.